A single T cell receptor beta chain is shown here with its context. This sample was included in a study of long-term antiretroviral therapy in people with HIV. At survey level, the immunoSEQ assay was run in its v3.0 version. Using immunoSEQ multiplex PCR, the repertoire was profiled, and TCRdb retains in-frame clones only, with some absent. The data hold about 22,000 clones, with 65% to 90% observed a single time. The CDR3 sequence is 16 residues long. The V gene's germline CDR1 is LNHDA and CDR2 SQIVND (reference sequence). V was shortened by 5 bases and J by 5 bases, with 21 bases between the two germline ends.

The material was unsorted PBMCs, obtained 0.1 years before starting antiretroviral therapy. The clonotype originates from a man between 18 and 29 years old with HIV. The genes are TRBV19 and TRBJ2-5, with a tentative D call TRBD2 (5 bases). CDR3 in DNA: TGTGCCAGTAGTGGGGTACAGATCACGAGGGTTGAGACCCAGTACTTC. This translates into CASSGVQITRVETQYF.